This T cell receptor (beta chain) derives from a study of blood T cells in healthy people across ages. Points from the study as a whole: Because sorting was not performed, PBMCs prevented conclusive naive versus antigen-experienced comparison. Among T cells, TCR beta diversity per million cells dropped roughly linearly as age rose.

Deletions cut 3 bases from V and 7 bases from J, with 12 bases between. Germline CDR1 is SNHLY and CDR2 is FYNNEI. The CDR3 loop spans 13 amino acids. With regard to this clonotype: Its antigen is not known.

A sample-barcoded 5' primer and a J-beta primer mix were used in a second PCR of roughly 7 to 12 cycles. TCRdb analysed the 5' RACE reads with MiXCR anew, one entry per CDR3 protein. The sample carries about 1.4 million distinct CDR3 sequences, around 55% recorded once. This TCR was sampled from a man between 18 and 35 years old in good health. The sequenced sample was blood. The chain has TRBV2 and TRBJ1-2; weak D call: TRBD1 (5 bases). Here the CDR3 reads CASSEGTIVGYTF. CDR3 DNA sequence: TGTGCCAGCAGTGAGGGGACCATAGTTGGCTACACCTTC.